Below, 14 T cell receptor beta chains from the same sample are listed, as sequenced in a study of blood T cell repertoires in COVID-19. Repertoires were generated with immunoSEQ multiplex PCR, while TCRdb's copy carries only in-frame clones and drops some. The sample includes 29,000 or so clones, roughly 84% seen only once; the top ten take about 10%. The sample comprised peripheral blood. The receptors here all came from a man of 80 years or more with active COVID-19.

This clone came up once. The chain carries TRBV6-5 and TRBJ2-1; tentatively, D is TRBD1 (6 bases). Trimming took off 6 bases at V and 3 bases at J, with 12 bases between the two ends. The germline V gene has CDR1 MNHEY and CDR2 SVGAGI. CDR3 length equals 14 residues. The CDR3 sequence is CASRTGLIYNEQFF. CDR3 nucleotides: TGTGCCAGCAGAACAGGGTTGATCTACAATGAGCAGTTCTTC.

V is TRBV7-2 and J is TRBJ2-2; D remains unclear. Germline V gene lookup returns CDR1 SGHTA and CDR2 FQGNSA. V was shortened by 3 bases and J by 0 bases, with 11 bases between the two germline ends. CDR3 length: 16 amino acids. Written as DNA, the CDR3 is TGTGCCAGCAGCTTTAGTGGGCGCCCGAACACCGGGGAGCTGTTTTTT. It is translated as CASSFSGRPNTGELFF.

The chain combines TRBV18 with TRBJ2-3; 8 positions match TRBD1. V was clipped by 6 bases and J by 4 bases; unmatched bases: 9. The CDR3 runs to 15 residues. Germline values: CDR1 KGHSH, CDR2 LQKENI. The CDR3 sequence is CASSLGSGGSDTQYF. DNA of the CDR3: TGTGCCAGCTCCCTCGGGTCAGGGGGCTCAGATACGCAGTATTTT. Complete variable domain (other parts from reference TRBV18 and TRBJ2-3): NAGVMQNPRHLVRRRGQEARLRCSPMKGHSHVYWYRQLPEEGLKFMVYLQKENIIDESGMPKERFSAEFPKEGPSILRIQQVVRGDSAAYFCASSLGSGGSDTQYFGPGTRLTVL.

The chain combines TRBV6-5 with TRBJ2-2, with D possibly being TRBD2 (6 bases). The V end was cut by 2 bases, the J end by 7 bases, with 11 bases between. The CDR3 runs to 14 residues. CDR1 is MNHEY and CDR2 is SVGAGI in the germline V gene. Written as DNA, the CDR3 is TGTGCCAGCAGTTACGGATCGGGGGACGGGGAGCTGTTTTTT. Protein sequence: CASSYGSGDGELFF.

This clone occurred once. The gene calls are TRBV10-2 and TRBJ1-2, with 10 bases fitting TRBD1. The CDR3 loop spans 15 amino acids. Looked up from germline, CDR1 is WSHSY and CDR2 is SAAADI. The V segment lost 6 bases and the J segment 3 bases; nucleotides outside the gene matches: 7. CDR3 sequence: CASRNGQGGDYGYTF. CDR3 DNA sequence: TGCGCCAGCAGGAACGGACAGGGGGGAGACTATGGCTACACCTTC.

The rearrangement links TRBV28 to TRBJ1-4, with 7 bases fitting TRBD1. Germline V lookup: CDR1 MDHEN, CDR2 SYDVKM. This CDR3 has 16 amino acids. The junction had 13 bases not matched to a gene; V was cut back by 5 bases and J by 7 bases. DNA for the CDR3: TGTGCCAGCAGTCCAGGGGGGACGTCCCGAAGTGAAAAACTGTTTTTT. Residues: CASSPGGTSRSEKLFF.

J is TRBJ1-6 and V is TRBV19; D not certain. With 6 bases removed from V and 9 bases from J, the gap between germline ends came to 12 bases. From germline, CDR1 is LNHDA and CDR2 SQIVND (reference sequence). The CDR3 is 13 amino acids. CDR3 in amino acids: CASRGPGGSPLHF. CDR3 in DNA: TGTGCCAGTAGAGGACCGGGAGGTTCACCCCTCCACTTT.

The V gene is TRBV11-3, the J gene TRBJ2-1; 13 nucleotides match TRBD2. The germline CDR1 and CDR2 sequences are SGHNT and YENEEA. The CDR3 contains 15 residues. Trimming at V came to 1 base and at J to 10 bases, leaving 4 bases not matched to a gene. CDR3 nucleotide sequence: TGTGCCAGCAGCTTAGGGACTAGCGGGGGAGACGAGCAGTTCTTC. Translation gives CASSLGTSGGDEQFF. Full variable domain (remainder filled in from reference TRBV11-3 and TRBJ2-1): EAGVVQSPRYKIIEKKQPVAFWCNPISGHNTLYWYLQNLGQGPELLIRYENEEAVDDSQLPKDRFSAERLKGVDSTLKIQPAELGDSAVYLCASSLGTSGGDEQFFGPGTRLTVL.

By proportion, this clone is medium-sized. CDR3 amino acids: CASSLVAGGNQPQHF. DNA for the CDR3: TGCGCCAGCAGCTTGGTGGCAGGGGGGAATCAGCCCCAGCATTTT. This chain links TRBV5-1 with TRBJ1-5; the match to TRBD1 covers 7 bases. V lost 0 bases, J lost 4 bases, and 4 bases stayed unmatched. CDR1 is SGHRS, CDR2 YFSETQ, per germline. The CDR3 is 15 amino acids.

The V and J genes are TRBV5-1 and TRBJ1-1, with 8 positions matching TRBD1. V shed 4 bases and J 0 bases; nucleotides not matched to a gene: 11. The CDR3 length is 17 residues. The germline gives CDR1 SGHRS, CDR2 YFSETQ. DNA for the CDR3: TGCGCCAGCAGCGTAGTCACAGGGGGGTCGGTGAACACTGAAGCTTTCTTT. Translated: CASSVVTGGSVNTEAFF. Based on the CDR3 plus reference TRBV5-1 and TRBJ1-1, the full variable domain is KAGVTQTPRYLIKTRGQQVTLSCSPISGHRSVSWYQQTPGQGLQFLFEYFSETQRNKGNFPGRFSGRQFSNSRSEMNVSTLELGDSALYLCASSVVTGGSVNTEAFFGQGTRLTVV.

The chain combines TRBV5-1 with TRBJ1-1, with 7 bases that match TRBD1. The CDR3 has 14 residues. The V gene end was trimmed by 3 bases and the J gene end by 7 bases; junction bases not matched to a gene: 9. Germline V gives CDR1 SGHRS, CDR2 YFSETQ. The CDR3 DNA reads as TGCGCCAGCAGCTCAATGACAGGGAGTGGTGAAGCTTTCTTT. Amino acids: CASSSMTGSGEAFF.

The chain's CDR3 is CASSERAGSMNTEAFF. In nucleotides, the CDR3 is TGCGCCAGCAGTGAGAGGGCGGGCAGCATGAACACTGAAGCTTTCTTT. The J gene is TRBJ1-1, the V gene TRBV10-1; D is unresolved. From germline, CDR1 is WNHNN and CDR2 SYGVQD (reference sequence). The germline V and J ends were trimmed by 2 bases and 0 bases, with 13 bases remaining between them. The CDR3 spans 16 residues.

This clone was recorded once. The chain recombines TRBV7-9 with TRBJ2-3, with TRBD2 identical over 7 bases. V lost 5 bases, J lost 0 bases, and 8 bases stayed unmatched. This CDR3 is built from 16 residues. The germline V gene encodes CDR1 SEHNR and CDR2 FQNEAQ (reference sequence). CDR3 sequence reads: CASSPRGFGSTDTQYF. DNA of the CDR3: TGTGCCAGCAGCCCGCGGGGGTTTGGGAGCACAGATACGCAGTATTTT.

The CDR3 DNA reads TGTGCCAGCTCACCAAATAGGGACAGGGGCCTGAACACTGAAGCTTTCTTT. Translating it yields CASSPNRDRGLNTEAFF. This sequence joins TRBV18 and TRBJ1-1, with 10 bases identical to TRBD1. The CDR3 covers 17 residues. CDR1 is KGHSH and CDR2 is LQKENI in the germline V gene. V trimming: 2 bases; J trimming: 0 bases; junction bases outside the gene matches: 6. Variable domain in full (rest from reference TRBV18 and TRBJ1-1): NAGVMQNPRHLVRRRGQEARLRCSPMKGHSHVYWYRQLPEEGLKFMVYLQKENIIDESGMPKERFSAEFPKEGPSILRIQQVVRGDSAAYFCASSPNRDRGLNTEAFFGQGTRLTVV.